The text below deals with one T cell receptor beta chain. Antigen specificity is unknown. These data belong to a study of shared clonotypes between healthy human individuals. Study results and limitations: Against clonotypes common to all four donors, non-shared ones had lower generation probabilities. On the whole, naive subsets had larger estimated richness than memory subsets had. It was only blood that was sampled, and tissue repertoires likely differ.

Selected positively for CCR7 and CD45RO-negative, naive CD8 cells excluded terminally differentiated effector memory CD45RA+ cells. Germline V CDR1 and CDR2: MNHEY, SMNVEV (reference sequence). This CDR3 is 21 amino acids long. V shed 3 bases and J 0 bases; nucleotides not matched to a gene: 19. Only in-frame clones appear in the TCRdb table, and some are missing; sequencing was by immunoSEQ multiplex PCR. Among about 2.1 million clones, around 93% were seen once, and the ten largest hold more than 1.5%. Sequencing was performed on naive CD8+ T cells from PBMCs. The chain is built from TRBV27 and TRBJ1-4; 7 bases line up with TRBD1. The receptor was isolated from a man aged 18-30 years in good health. Some clones in this sample may be carry-over from other donors' samples. The CDR3 DNA is TGTGCCAGCAGTTTTCATATCGGGTTTTCAGGGGGTCGGCCAACTAATGAAAAACTGTTTTTT. Protein product: CASSFHIGFSGGRPTNEKLFF.